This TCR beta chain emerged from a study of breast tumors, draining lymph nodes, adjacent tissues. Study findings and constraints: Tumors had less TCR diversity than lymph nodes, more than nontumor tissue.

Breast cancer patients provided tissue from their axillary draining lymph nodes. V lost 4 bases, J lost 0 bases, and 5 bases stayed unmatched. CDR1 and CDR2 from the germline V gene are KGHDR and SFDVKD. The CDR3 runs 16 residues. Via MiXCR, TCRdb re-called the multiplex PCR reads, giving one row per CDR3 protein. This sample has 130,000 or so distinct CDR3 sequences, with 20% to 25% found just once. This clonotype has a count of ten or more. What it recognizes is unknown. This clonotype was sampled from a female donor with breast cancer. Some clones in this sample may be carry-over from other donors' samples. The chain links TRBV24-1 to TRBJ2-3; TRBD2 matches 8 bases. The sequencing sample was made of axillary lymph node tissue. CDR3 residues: CATSDQLAASTDTQYF. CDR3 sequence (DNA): TGTGCCACCAGTGACCAACTAGCGGCAAGCACAGATACGCAGTATTTT.